This T cell receptor (beta chain) stems from a study of radiotherapy plus CTLA-4 blockade in lung cancer. The method was immunoSEQ multiplex PCR; TCRdb's version includes in-frame clones alone and lacks a portion of them. In the table there are tens of thousands of clones, roughly four fifths of which are singletons. V shed 0 bases, J shed 5 bases, and the junction held 8 bases outside the gene matches. Germline CDR1 SGHRS, CDR2 YFSETQ. The CDR3 covers 16 residues. Regarding this clone: Its target is not known.

Study-wide findings and caveats: Tumor-origin TCR clones grew in blood after radiotherapy plus ipilimumab.

Chemo-refractory metastatic non-small-cell lung cancer patients underwent focal radiation alongside CTLA-4 blockade with ipilimumab. J is TRBJ2-7 and V is TRBV5-1; 10 bases fit TRBD1. This TCR was recovered from a human donor with non-small cell lung cancer who had stable disease on radiotherapy plus ipilimumab. The sample was peripheral blood, taken from a patient treated with radiotherapy plus ipilimumab. CDR3 sequence (DNA): TGCGCCAGCAGCTTGGGCCCGGGACAGGGGTCCAACGAGCAGTACTTC. This translates into CASSLGPGQGSNEQYF.